Each of the 28 T cell receptor beta chains below was sequenced from the same sample in a study of T cell repertoires in cytomegalovirus infection. In TCRdb, the reads were re-called with MiXCR into one record per CDR3 protein. The profile shows more than 150,000 distinct CDR3 sequences, 15% to 20% of them singletons. Sequencing used CD8+ T cells from PBMCs. These receptors came from a human donor in good health (CMV status not recorded). Some clones in this sample may be carry-over from other donors' samples.

In its sample, this clonotype was seen a few times. The CDR3 is CASSEADRGRTGELFF. The CDR3 DNA reads as TGTGCCAGCAGTGAAGCGGACAGGGGGCGAACCGGGGAGCTGTTTTTT. This chain connects TRBV2 to TRBJ2-2, with TRBD1 identical over 11 bases. V dropped 0 bases and J dropped 5; count of bases not matched to a gene: 2. The V gene's germline CDR1 is SNHLY and CDR2 FYNNEI. The CDR3 length is 16 residues.

Many counts were recorded for this clonotype. This sequence joins TRBV7-2 and TRBJ2-7; either TRBD1 or TRBD2 may supply D (5 bases each). CDR1 and CDR2 (germline): SGHTA, FQGNSA. The germline V and J ends were trimmed by 1 base and 3 bases, with 13 bases remaining between them. This CDR3 region has 15 residues. CDR3 sequence: CASSLGSGPGYEQYF. CDR3 DNA sequence: TGTGCCAGCAGCTTAGGGTCGGGACCAGGCTACGAGCAGTACTTC.

The genes are TRBV28 and TRBJ1-5; D might be TRBD1 (5 bases). This CDR3 has 15 amino acids. Germline CDR1 is MDHEN and CDR2 is SYDVKM. Between the trimmed V and J ends, which lost 1 base and 2 bases, there was a span of 9 bases. CDR3 nucleotide sequence: TGTGCCAGCAGTTTATCAGGGATAGGCAATCAGCCCCAGCATTTT. It encodes CASSLSGIGNQPQHF.

V and J are TRBV29-1 and TRBJ2-1, with 9 bases that match TRBD2. The length of the CDR3 is 15 residues. J lost 8 bases, V lost 2 bases, and 10 bases had no gene match. CDR1 is SQVTM and CDR2 is ANQGSEA in the germline V gene. CDR3 sequence: CSVEFKAGGRYEQFF. The CDR3 bases are TGCAGCGTTGAATTTAAGGCGGGGGGGCGATATGAGCAGTTCTTC.

This chain connects TRBV5-1 to TRBJ2-6; D is possibly TRBD2 (5 bases). The germline V and J ends were trimmed by 7 bases and 0 bases, with 14 bases remaining between them. This CDR3 is built from 16 residues. CDR1 SGHRS and CDR2 YFSETQ come from the germline V gene. CDR3 sequence: CASQRAQASGANVLTF. The DNA of the CDR3 is TGCGCCAGCCAGAGGGCACAAGCCTCTGGGGCCAACGTCCTGACTTTC.

DNA for the CDR3: TGTGCCAGCAGCTCAGGGTCCCTGACCTATGGCTACACCTTC. This codes for CASSSGSLTYGYTF. The V call is TRBV7-9, the J call TRBJ1-2; perhaps TRBD1 as D (5 bases). CDR1 SEHNR and CDR2 FQNEAQ come from the germline V gene (reference sequence). There are 14 residues in the CDR3. The V gene lost 4 bases and the J gene lost 4 bases, with 13 bases spanning the gap.

The V call is TRBV28, the J call TRBJ1-5; 7 nucleotides line up with TRBD1. This CDR3 is 14 amino acids long. V lost 6 bases and J lost 4; bases outside the gene matches: 6. Germline CDR1 MDHEN, CDR2 SYDVKM. The chain's CDR3 is CASREIQGNQPQHF. The DNA of the CDR3 is TGTGCCAGCAGGGAGATACAGGGGAATCAGCCCCAGCATTTT.

Concerning this clonotype itself: The junction shows a germline mismatch at one end, possibly a read error. The rearrangement links TRBV6-2 or TRBV6-3 to TRBJ2-7, with D uncertain. CDR1 is MNHEY, CDR2 SVGEGT, per germline. The CDR3 totals 13 residues. CDR3 nucleotides: TGTGCCCGCAGCTCTACACAGTACTACGAGCAGTACTTC. Its protein product is CARSSTQYYEQYF.

This chain connects TRBV27 to TRBJ2-7; D possibly uses TRBD1 or TRBD2 (5 bases each). CDR1 is MNHEY and CDR2 is SMNVEV in the germline V gene (reference sequence). Trimming shortened V by 5 bases and J by 1 base, and 12 bases separated the two germline ends. CDR3 length equals 14 residues. CDR3 nucleotides: TGTGCCAGCAGTCTCCGGGACGGTTCCTACGAGCAGTACTTC. It specifies CASSLRDGSYEQYF.

The V gene is TRBV7-9, the J gene TRBJ2-5, with D possibly being TRBD1 (6 bases). Germline lookup yields CDR1 SEHNR and CDR2 FQNEAQ (reference sequence). This CDR3 comprises 14 residues. Trimming left V 5 bases short and J 1 base short, with 11 bases between. CDR3 in DNA: TGTGCCAGCAGCGACCGGGACACCCAAGAGACCCAGTACTTC. Translated, it gives CASSDRDTQETQYF.

V usage is TRBV25-1 and J usage is TRBJ1-4, with 8 bases aligning to TRBD1. V gave up 2 bases and J gave up 6 bases; unmatched junction bases: 2. Germline CDR1 MGHDK, CDR2 SYGVNS. The CDR3 totals 14 residues. CDR3 region: CASSEPGQDEKLFF. CDR3 DNA: TGTGCCAGCAGTGAACCGGGACAGGATGAAAAACTGTTTTTT.

This clonotype was detected only a few times. V usage is TRBV3-1 and J usage is TRBJ2-1; no clear D gene. Trimming removed 1 base from V and 0 bases from J, with 7 bases in between. Per the germline V gene, CDR1 is LGHDT and CDR2 is YNNKEL (reference sequence). The CDR3 contains 15 residues. This CDR3 is CASSQGASSYNEQFF. In DNA form, the CDR3 reads TGTGCCAGCAGCCAAGGCGCTAGCTCCTACAATGAGCAGTTCTTC.

This clonotype was detected a few times. The chain uses TRBV29-1 and TRBJ1-1; 8 bases agree with TRBD1. V shed 2 bases, J shed 11 bases, and the junction held 7 bases outside the gene matches. This CDR3 comprises 12 residues. From germline, CDR1 is SQVTM and CDR2 ANQGSEA. CDR3 sequence: CSVERQGAGAFF. DNA of the CDR3: TGCAGCGTTGAAAGGCAGGGGGCTGGTGCTTTCTTT.

The chain links TRBV28 to TRBJ1-2; TRBD1 is a possible D gene (5 bases). CDR3 size: 17 residues. Trimming removed 7 bases from V and 2 bases from J, with 23 bases in between. Germline CDR1 is MDHEN and CDR2 is SYDVKM. CDR3 coding DNA: TGTGCCAGCACCGCTCCGGAGGGACCCTTTCGGAACTATGGCTACACCTTC. This codes for CASTAPEGPFRNYGYTF.

The sample holds a few counts of this clonotype. This may come from a read error, since a much larger clone is one base off. The chain joins TRBV7-2 to TRBJ2-7; D is ambiguous. The germline V gene has CDR1 SGHTA and CDR2 FQGNSA. The CDR3 extends over 11 amino acids. CDR3 nucleotide sequence: TGTGCCAGCAGGTCGTCCTGCGAGCAGTACTTC. Encoded protein: CASRSSCEQYF.

The V call is TRBV7-6, the J call TRBJ2-1; 10 bases align to TRBD2. V lost 4 bases and J lost 9; bases outside the gene matches: 9. Germline V gene lookup returns CDR1 SGHVS and CDR2 FNYEAQ. CDR3 length: 15 residues. The CDR3 nucleotides read TGTGCCAGCAGCTCCCTAGCGGGAGCAGAGGGTGAGCAGTTCTTC. Protein sequence: CASSSLAGAEGEQFF.

The chain is built from TRBV28 and TRBJ2-5; 11 nucleotides align to TRBD2. The germline V gene encodes CDR1 MDHEN and CDR2 SYDVKM. Trimming removed 8 bases from V and 5 bases from J; junction bases left unmatched: 16. This CDR3 is 17 amino acids long. The CDR3 sequence is CASDRGASGRFGETQYF. In DNA form, the CDR3 reads TGTGCCAGCGACCGTGGGGCTAGCGGGAGGTTCGGGGAGACCCAGTACTTC. Looking up the rest from reference TRBV28 and TRBJ2-5 gives the full variable domain: DVKVTQSSRYLVKRTGEKVFLECVQDMDHENMFWYRQDPGLGLRLIYFSYDVKMKEKGDIPEGYSVSREKKERFSLILESASTNQTSMYLCASDRGASGRFGETQYFGPGTRLLVL.

The table lists this clonotype with a few counts. The chain combines TRBV7-8 with TRBJ2-7, with TRBD2 matching over 11 bases. The CDR3 is 16 residues long. The trim removed 2 bases at V and 1 base at J, leaving 4 bases unmatched. Germline V gene lookup returns CDR1 SGHVS and CDR2 FQNEAQ. The CDR3 bases are TGTGCCAGCAGCTTAACCGCTAGCGGGGGGTCCTACGAGCAGTACTTC. It is translated as CASSLTASGGSYEQYF.

This clonotype was counted a few times. The chain is built from TRBV4-1 and TRBJ2-1; 10 bases agree with TRBD2. The ends lost 4 bases at V and 6 bases at J; junction bases unmatched: 6. The CDR3 extends over 15 amino acids. From germline, CDR1 is MGHRA and CDR2 YSYEKL. The CDR3 DNA is TGCGCCAGCAGCCCTCTAGCGGGAGTCCTCAATGAGCAGTTCTTC. Its protein is CASSPLAGVLNEQFF.

This clonotype was found a few times. The genes are TRBV4-3 and TRBJ1-1; D call uncertain. The CDR3 has 14 residues. Trimming took 1 base from V and 2 from J, leaving 8 bases between them. Germline V lookup: CDR1 LGHNA, CDR2 YSLEER. CDR3 sequence reads: CASSQGGLNTEAFF. For the CDR3, the DNA is TGCGCCAGCAGCCAAGGAGGGTTAAACACTGAAGCTTTCTTT.

Many counts were recorded for this clonotype. The chain links TRBV6-1 to TRBJ2-7; D is uncertain. The germline gives CDR1 MNHNS, CDR2 SASEGT. Trimming cost V 7 bases and J 1 base, with 11 bases left between them. The CDR3 loop spans 13 amino acids. DNA for the CDR3: TGTGCCAGCACTTCAATGGGGTCCTACGAGCAGTACTTC. Translation gives CASTSMGSYEQYF.

This chain connects TRBV2 to TRBJ2-7; D possibly corresponds to TRBD2 (5 bases). V lost 6 bases and J 4 bases, leaving 10 bases between the germline ends. The CDR3 has 12 residues. CDR1 SNHLY and CDR2 FYNNEI come from the germline V gene. The chain's CDR3 is CASSGLFYEQYF. The CDR3 nucleotides are TGTGCCAGCAGCGGACTTTTTTACGAGCAGTACTTC.

This clonotype appeared a few times. V gene TRBV6-2 or TRBV6-3 combines with J gene TRBJ1-1; D might be TRBD1 (5 bases). CDR1 and CDR2 (germline): MNHEY, SVGEGT. V was trimmed by 5 bases and J by 3 bases, leaving 7 bases between them. The CDR3 has 12 residues. CDR3 sequence reads: CASSQTDTEAFF. Written as DNA, the CDR3 is TGTGCCAGCAGTCAGACAGACACTGAAGCTTTCTTT.

This clonotype has more than one count but fewer than ten. V usage is TRBV7-2 and J usage is TRBJ1-1, with D possibly being TRBD1 (6 bases). Per germline, CDR1 SGHTA and CDR2 FQGNSA. V lost 5 bases and J lost 7, with 14 bases in between. CDR3 length: 13 residues. This CDR3 reads CASSDNRASEAFF. The CDR3 nucleotides read TGTGCCAGCAGCGATAACAGGGCTAGTGAAGCTTTCTTT.

This clonotype was recorded a few times. The chain links TRBV7-2 to TRBJ2-2; tentatively, D is TRBD2 (6 bases). Trimming removed 5 bases at V and 2 bases at J, with 15 bases between. Per germline, CDR1 SGHTA and CDR2 FQGNSA. The CDR3 totals 16 residues. Here the CDR3 DNA reads TGTGCCAGCAGCCCCCGCGGAGGGATTAACACCGGGGAGCTGTTTTTT. Protein product: CASSPRGGINTGELFF.

The rearrangement uses TRBV25-1 and TRBJ1-1; possibly TRBD1 for D (6 bases). Germline V gene sequence: CDR1 MGHDK, CDR2 SYGVNS. Deletions cut 6 bases from V and 8 bases from J, with 10 bases between. This CDR3 region has 11 residues. In nucleotides, the CDR3 is TGTGCCAGCAGAACCGGGACAGAAGCTTTCTTT. Translated, it gives CASRTGTEAFF.

The chain uses TRBV4-3 and TRBJ2-7, with D possibly matching TRBD2 (6 bases). Trimming shortened V by 0 bases and J by 3 bases, and 12 bases separated the two germline ends. The CDR3 covers 15 residues. Germline V gene sequence: CDR1 LGHNA, CDR2 YSLEER. The CDR3 DNA is TGCGCCAGCAGCCAAGAAGAGGAGGGAGGCTACGAGCAGTACTTC. Translation: CASSQEEEGGYEQYF.

The V and J genes are TRBV14 and TRBJ2-7, with TRBD1 matching 8 bases. The length of the CDR3 is 14 residues. Germline V gene lookup returns CDR1 SGHDN and CDR2 FVKESK. Unmatched junction bases numbered 3, after V lost 0 bases and J lost 5 bases. CDR3 region: CASSQDRGPDEQYF. For the CDR3, the DNA is TGTGCCAGCAGCCAAGACAGGGGGCCGGACGAGCAGTACTTC.